Below, 14 T cell receptor beta chains from the same sample are listed, as sequenced in a study of beta chain features in type 1 diabetes (dated by TCRdb to the late 2010s). What the study reported, not specific to this receptor: In all four CD4+ subsets, TCRB CDR3 length was moderately but significantly shorter in type 1 diabetes patients.

The antigens these receptors bind are not known. Library preparation employed the immunoSEQ multiplex PCR assay. The entire amount of isolated RNA was reverse transcribed using the High Capacity cDNA Reverse Transcription Kit, so the sequenced TCRB transcripts were expressed ones. TCRdb's version of the immuneACCESS table is confined to in-frame rearrangements and falls short of the full clone set. An unresolved V gene accounts for under half of the shortfall where checked; the remainder is of unknown origin. The sample yields under 850,000 clones; around 15% were counted once. Approximately 0.022% of the sample belongs to the ten largest clones. Material for sequencing was naive CD4+ T cells from blood. Sample cell subset or site, as interpreted from the label and publication: true naive CD4+ T cells. These receptor sequences come from a man younger than 35 with type 1 diabetes.

This clone was recorded a few times. V usage is TRBV9 and J usage is TRBJ2-7; TRBD1 matches at 8 bases. There are 15 residues in the CDR3. J gave up 2 bases and V 2 bases, and 6 bases lay outside the gene matches. Looked up from germline, CDR1 is SGDLS and CDR2 is YYNGEE. DNA for the CDR3: TGTGCCAGCAGCGTCTCTGGACAGGGTCCCTACGAGCAGTACTTC. It yields the protein CASSVSGQGPYEQYF.

This clone has only a few counts. The rearrangement links TRBV9 to TRBJ2-3; D may be TRBD2 (6 bases). The CDR3 consists of 14 residues. Germline V gene data show CDR1 as SGDLS and CDR2 as YYNGEE. Trimming shortened V by 6 bases and J by 2 bases, and 13 bases separated the two germline ends. The DNA for the CDR3 is TGTGCCAGCACCGTGGGGGGTTTCACAGATACGCAGTATTTT. Translating it yields CASTVGGFTDTQYF.

The J gene is TRBJ2-3, the V gene TRBV9; no clear D gene. V was clipped by 4 bases and J by 2 bases, with 8 bases between them. CDR1 SGDLS and CDR2 YYNGEE come from the germline V gene. This CDR3 has 13 residues. The CDR3 loop is CASSTLLTDTQYF. For the CDR3, the DNA is TGTGCCAGCAGCACCCTGCTCACAGATACGCAGTATTTT. The full variable domain, rest sourced from reference TRBV9 and TRBJ2-3, is DSGVTQTPKHLITATGQRVTLRCSPRSGDLSVYWYQQSLDQGLQFLIQYYNGEERAKGNILERFSAQQFPDLHSELNLSSLELGDSALYFCASSTLLTDTQYFGPGTRLTVL.

This clone was counted between two and nine times. The chain carries TRBV9 and TRBJ1-1; D remains unclear. The CDR3 runs to 14 residues. Trimming took off 2 bases at V and 1 base at J, with 9 bases between the two ends. In germline, CDR1 is SGDLS, CDR2 YYNGEE. The CDR3 sequence: CASSVTERNTEAFF. In DNA form, the CDR3 reads TGTGCCAGCAGCGTCACCGAGAGGAACACTGAAGCTTTCTTT.

The V gene is TRBV29-1, the J gene TRBJ1-1; tentative D call: TRBD1 (6 bases). Germline V CDR1 and CDR2: SQVTM, ANQGSEA. This CDR3 has 15 amino acids. Between the trimmed V and J ends, which lost 6 bases and 1 base, there was a span of 18 bases. The CDR3 protein is CSVQYPGHTNTEAFF. CDR3 in DNA: TGCAGCGTCCAGTACCCGGGACACACGAACACTGAAGCTTTCTTT.

About this clone: The sample holds other DNA sequences that translate to the same CDR3. The rearrangement uses TRBV5-1 and TRBJ2-7, with D perhaps matching TRBD1 or TRBD2 (5 bases each). Germline V gene lookup returns CDR1 SGHRS and CDR2 YFSETQ. The germline V and J ends were trimmed by 0 bases and 2 bases, with 9 bases remaining between them. The CDR3 extends over 14 amino acids. The chain's CDR3 is CASSLGDRAYEQYF. The CDR3 nucleotides are TGCGCCAGCAGCTTGGGGGACCGAGCCTACGAGCAGTACTTC.

This clone was detected only a few times. J is TRBJ2-1 and V is TRBV30; the D call may be TRBD1 or TRBD2 (5 bases each). Trimming pared 5 bases from V and 8 bases from J, leaving 16 bases between. The CDR3 contains 13 residues. The germline gives CDR1 GTSNPN, CDR2 SVGIG (reference sequence). DNA of the CDR3: TGTGCCTGGGGTGGGGGTTGGCTGGATGAGCAGTTCTTC. The encoded protein is CAWGGGWLDEQFF.

The chain carries TRBV6-5 and TRBJ1-5; D not certain. From germline, CDR1 is MNHEY and CDR2 SVGAGI. The length of the CDR3 is 13 residues. The germline V and J ends were trimmed by 6 bases and 3 bases, with 9 bases remaining between them. The CDR3 loop is CASRGSLNQPQHF. The CDR3 DNA follows: TGTGCCAGCAGGGGCTCCCTCAATCAGCCCCAGCATTTT.

The sample holds a few counts of this clone. This rearrangement joins TRBV18 to TRBJ1-4; the D gene is possibly TRBD1 (6 bases). Per the germline V gene, CDR1 is KGHSH and CDR2 is LQKENI. The CDR3 totals 14 residues. Trimming left V 3 bases short and J 8 bases short, with 13 bases between. CDR3 nucleotides: TGTGCCAGCTCACCGGGCCGGGGGCCAGAAAAACTGTTTTTT. Its protein product is CASSPGRGPEKLFF.

There are a few counts of this clone. This sample includes further DNA sequences coding for the same CDR3. The genes are TRBV7-9 and TRBJ1-1; no definite D call. The V gene lost 1 base and the J gene lost 1 base, with 7 bases spanning the gap. CDR1 is SEHNR, CDR2 FQNEAQ, per germline (reference sequence). The CDR3 extends over 14 amino acids. Here the CDR3 DNA reads TGTGCCAGCAGCTTAGTAGGAGAGAACACTGAAGCTTTCTTT. This sequence encodes CASSLVGENTEAFF.

This clone was found once. Other DNA sequences in the same sample also yield this CDR3. J is TRBJ1-3 and V is TRBV30; D uncertain. CDR1 and CDR2 from the germline V gene are GTSNPN and SVGIG (reference sequence). V shed 4 bases and J shed 0 bases, with 7 bases lying between them. The CDR3 loop spans 13 amino acids. CDR3 amino acids: CAWTQSSGNTIYF. The CDR3 DNA reads as TGTGCCTGGACACAGTCCTCTGGAAACACCATATATTTT. Based on the CDR3 plus reference TRBV30 and TRBJ1-3, the full variable domain is SQTIHQWPATLVQPVGSPLSLECTVEGTSNPNLYWYRQAAGRGLQLLFYSVGIGQISSEVPQNLSASRPQDRQFILSSKKLLLSDSGFYLCAWTQSSGNTIYFGEGSWLTVV.

The genes are TRBV7-9 and TRBJ2-7; D remains ambiguous. This CDR3 is 16 amino acids long. Per the germline V gene, CDR1 is SEHNR and CDR2 is FQNEAQ (reference sequence). With 5 bases removed from V and 0 bases from J, the gap between germline ends came to 17 bases. CDR3 DNA sequence: TGTGCCAGCAGCCCCACGGGCACAGACTTCTCCTACGAGCAGTACTTC. Its protein is CASSPTGTDFSYEQYF.

A few counts support this clone. The gene calls are TRBV30 and TRBJ2-7, with 10 bases lining up with TRBD1. The CDR3 spans 14 residues. In germline, CDR1 is GTSNPN, CDR2 SVGIG (reference sequence). After removal of 1 base from V and 4 bases from J, the junction contained 4 bases not matched to a gene. DNA for the CDR3: TGTGCCTGGAGTGCAGACAGGGGGCAGTACGAGCAGTACTTC. It is translated as CAWSADRGQYEQYF. Variable domain in full (rest from reference TRBV30 and TRBJ2-7): SQTIHQWPATLVQPVGSPLSLECTVEGTSNPNLYWYRQAAGRGLQLLFYSVGIGQISSEVPQNLSASRPQDRQFILSSKKLLLSDSGFYLCAWSADRGQYEQYFGPGTRLTVT.

This chain joins TRBV30 and TRBJ1-1, with D hard to call. From germline, CDR1 is GTSNPN and CDR2 SVGIG (reference sequence). The CDR3 has 15 amino acids. The V end was cut by 1 base, the J end by 1 base, with 13 bases between. The CDR3 protein is CAWSARGIRNTEAFF. In DNA form, the CDR3 reads TGTGCCTGGAGTGCCCGAGGAATAAGGAACACTGAAGCTTTCTTT.